What follows are 4 T cell receptor beta chains derived from one specimen sequenced in a study of T cell changes during pregnancy in multiple sclerosis. TCRdb's copy holds only in-frame clones and misses some; the assay was immunoSEQ multiplex PCR. Of some 27,000 clones listed, around 90% were seen once; the top ten hold 0.45% to 0.7%. The sample was CD4+ T cells from peripheral blood mononuclear cells, taken in the first trimester of pregnancy. The receptors here all came from a female donor in good health, enrolled as a control in a pregnancy study.

CDR3 bases: TGTGCCAGCAGTTACACCAGGGGCTCGCAAGAGACCCAGTACTTC. This encodes CASSYTRGSQETQYF. The V gene is TRBV6-5, the J gene TRBJ2-5, with D possibly being TRBD1 (6 bases). Germline V gene data show CDR1 as MNHEY and CDR2 as SVGAGI. The CDR3 runs to 15 residues. V lost 2 bases, J lost 2 bases, and 12 bases lay in between.

This rearrangement joins TRBV19 to TRBJ2-1; 7 positions match TRBD2. The CDR3 is 14 amino acids. Germline V gene sequence: CDR1 LNHDA, CDR2 SQIVND (reference sequence). V was pared by 9 bases and J by 4 bases, with 9 bases of the junction left unmatched. In DNA form, the CDR3 reads TGTGCCAGCAAAGCGGGAACCCTATACAATGAGCAGTTCTTC. This translates into CASKAGTLYNEQFF.

The chain combines TRBV5-6 with TRBJ2-5, with 12 bases lining up with TRBD1. The length of the CDR3 is 16 residues. Germline-derived CDR1 and CDR2 are SGHDT and YYEEEE. Trimming at V came to 0 bases and at J to 4 bases, leaving 4 bases not matched to a gene. The CDR3 protein is CASSLAGTGGLETQYF. CDR3 sequence (DNA): TGTGCCAGCAGCTTGGCGGGGACAGGGGGCCTAGAGACCCAGTACTTC.

The J gene is TRBJ1-5, the V gene TRBV2; 8 nucleotides match TRBD1. Germline lookup yields CDR1 SNHLY and CDR2 FYNNEI. The CDR3 has 14 amino acids. The trim removed 2 bases at V and 4 bases at J, leaving 1 base unmatched. This CDR3 reads CASSERQGNQPQHF. The CDR3 region has the DNA TGTGCCAGCAGTGAACGACAGGGGAATCAGCCCCAGCATTTT.